A single sample gave rise to the 18 T cell receptor beta chains below, sequenced in a study of cytomegalovirus exposure and HLA in healthy donors. The PCR used 60 Vbeta and 13 Jbeta primers. Assay: immunoSEQ multiplex PCR; the TCRdb copy retains only in-frame clones and omits some. Of 100,000 to 150,000 clones in the sample, about two thirds are singletons; the top ten hold under 3%. The specimen sequenced was PBMCs. These TCRs come from a woman aged 55-75 years in good health and CMV-seropositive.

This clone was observed once. The V call is TRBV6-5, the J call TRBJ1-5; D gene ambiguous. Looked up from germline, CDR1 is MNHEY and CDR2 is SVGAGI. V shed 6 bases and J shed 4 bases, with 13 bases lying between them. The CDR3 has 14 amino acids. The CDR3 loop is CASRRAETNQPQHF. The DNA for the CDR3 is TGTGCCAGCAGGCGGGCGGAGACAAATCAGCCCCAGCATTTT.

J is TRBJ1-2 and V is TRBV5-1; the match to TRBD1 covers 9 bases. CDR3 length: 14 residues. Germline CDR1 SGHRS, CDR2 YFSETQ. The trim removed 0 bases at V and 7 bases at J, leaving 4 bases unmatched. CDR3 bases: TGCGCCAGCAGCTTGGCGAGACAGGGGGGTGGCTACACCTTC. As protein: CASSLARQGGGYTF.

The genes are TRBV9 and TRBJ2-3, with D maybe TRBD2 (6 bases). There are 15 residues in the CDR3. Germline-derived CDR1 and CDR2 are SGDLS and YYNGEE. Trimming removed 0 bases from V and 3 bases from J, with 11 bases in between. The CDR3 nucleotides are TGTGCCAGCAGCGTAGCTGGGGGGAAGACAGATACGCAGTATTTT. Amino acid sequence: CASSVAGGKTDTQYF.

The chain is built from TRBV27 and TRBJ2-7; 7 bases align to TRBD2. CDR1 is MNHEY and CDR2 is SMNVEV in the germline V gene (reference sequence). The CDR3 loop spans 17 amino acids. The V and J ends lost 6 bases and 2 bases, in that order; junction bases with no gene match: 16. CDR3 coding DNA: TGTGCCAGCAGGTCGGGCGGTCGACTAGCTAATACCTACGAGCAGTACTTC. Amino acid sequence: CASRSGGRLANTYEQYF.

This chain connects TRBV19 to TRBJ1-4; D gene ambiguous. This CDR3 spans 14 amino acids. Germline CDR1 is LNHDA and CDR2 is SQIVND (reference sequence). The V end lost 4 bases, the J end lost 2 bases, and 8 bases lay between the germline ends. CDR3 nucleotide sequence: TGTGCCAGTAGTACCCCAGGTACTAATGAAAAACTGTTTTTT. This translates into CASSTPGTNEKLFF.

V is TRBV10-2 and J is TRBJ1-5, with D perhaps matching TRBD1 (6 bases). CDR3 length: 17 amino acids. V was clipped by 5 bases and J by 1 base, with 18 bases between them. Per germline, CDR1 WSHSY and CDR2 SAAADI. CDR3 region: CASSLDRTGASNQPQHF. The CDR3 coding sequence is TGCGCCAGCAGTCTAGACAGGACCGGAGCAAGCAATCAGCCCCAGCATTTT.

The chain joins TRBV2 to TRBJ1-1; a possible D gene is TRBD1 (5 bases). V was pared by 6 bases and J by 2 bases, with 10 bases between. Germline assignment: CDR1 SNHLY and CDR2 FYNNEI. The CDR3 extends over 13 amino acids. Here the CDR3 reads CASRTDRNTEAFF. For the CDR3, the DNA is TGTGCCAGCAGGACAGACAGAAACACTGAAGCTTTCTTT.

This chain links TRBV5-4 with TRBJ2-1, with 10 bases identical to TRBD1. Per germline, CDR1 SGHNT and CDR2 YYREEE (reference sequence). V gave up 3 bases and J gave up 9 bases; unmatched junction bases: 6. The CDR3 consists of 14 residues. This CDR3 reads CASSSGQGFGEQFF. CDR3 in DNA: TGTGCCAGCAGCTCGGGACAGGGGTTTGGTGAGCAGTTCTTC.

This chain joins TRBV5-1 and TRBJ2-3; D might be TRBD2 (5 bases). The CDR3 has 13 amino acids. The ends were cut back, 0 bases at V and 3 bases at J, with 5 bases in the middle. The germline V gene encodes CDR1 SGHRS and CDR2 YFSETQ. The CDR3 nucleotides are TGCGCCAGCAGCTTGGGGGAGACAGATACGCAGTATTTT. Protein product: CASSLGETDTQYF.

The V gene is TRBV6-6, the J gene TRBJ1-2; 9 bases are a match to TRBD1. V shed 5 bases, J shed 3 bases, and the junction held 7 bases outside the gene matches. The CDR3 sequence is 15 residues long. Germline V gene sequence: CDR1 MNHNY, CDR2 SVGAGI (reference sequence). The CDR3 sequence: CASSPTGGWDYGYTF. The DNA for the CDR3 is TGTGCCAGCAGTCCGACAGGGGGGTGGGACTATGGCTACACCTTC.

The V call is TRBV2, the J call TRBJ2-3, with D unresolved. The CDR3 spans 14 residues. With 4 bases removed from V and 0 bases from J, the gap between germline ends came to 8 bases. CDR1 is SNHLY, CDR2 FYNNEI, per germline. The CDR3 region is CASSVQASTDTQYF. CDR3 bases: TGTGCCAGCAGTGTCCAAGCTAGCACAGATACGCAGTATTTT.

The chain links TRBV28 to TRBJ2-1, with TRBD1 identical over 8 bases. The V gene's germline CDR1 is MDHEN and CDR2 SYDVKM. This CDR3 spans 15 amino acids. Unmatched junction bases numbered 6, after V lost 6 bases and J lost 2 bases. CDR3: CASRTGTGPYNEQFF. The CDR3 DNA is TGTGCCAGCAGGACCGGGACAGGCCCCTACAATGAGCAGTTCTTC.

This rearrangement joins TRBV29-1 to TRBJ1-1, with unresolved D. The CDR3 totals 12 residues. Looked up from germline, CDR1 is SQVTM and CDR2 is ANQGSEA. V dropped 2 bases and J dropped 1 base, with 5 bases sitting between them. The CDR3 protein is CSVEQANTEAFF. CDR3 coding DNA: TGCAGCGTTGAACAGGCGAACACTGAAGCTTTCTTT. Together with reference TRBV29-1 and TRBJ1-1, the CDR3 gives the full variable domain: SAVISQKPSRDICQRGTSLTIQCQVDSQVTMMFWYRQQPGQSLTLIATANQGSEATYESGFVIDKFPISRPNLTFSTLTVSNMSPEDSSIYLCSVEQANTEAFFGQGTRLTVV.

V gene TRBV6-1 combines with J gene TRBJ1-1, with TRBD1 as a possible D gene (6 bases). V was shortened by 5 bases and J by 4 bases, with 11 bases between the two germline ends. Germline V gene sequence: CDR1 MNHNS, CDR2 SASEGT. The CDR3 is made up of 13 amino acids. CDR3 residues: CASSTQGSTEAFF. In nucleotides, the CDR3 is TGTGCCAGCAGTACACAGGGTTCCACTGAAGCTTTCTTT.

The chain combines TRBV12-5 with TRBJ1-1; D gene ambiguous. Germline V CDR1 and CDR2: LGHNT, FRNRAP. V was clipped by 10 bases and J by 10 bases, with 22 bases between them. This CDR3 spans 13 amino acids. The CDR3 DNA is TGTGCTACAACCGCCGGGAAATCCTTTAGAGCTTTCTTT. Translating gives CATTAGKSFRAFF.

The chain carries TRBV2 and TRBJ1-4; a possible D gene is TRBD1 (5 bases). The CDR3 loop spans 15 amino acids. Germline V gene sequence: CDR1 SNHLY, CDR2 FYNNEI. The V end lost 8 bases, the J end lost 0 bases, and 13 bases lay between the germline ends. CDR3 region: CASADSLTTNEKLFF. The CDR3 DNA follows: TGTGCCAGCGCCGACAGCCTAACAACTAATGAAAAACTGTTTTTT. Full variable domain (remainder filled in from reference TRBV2 and TRBJ1-4): EPEVTQTPSHQVTQMGQEVILRCVPISNHLYFYWYRQILGQKVEFLVSFYNNEISEKSEIFDDQFSVERPDGSNFTLKIRSTKLEDSAMYFCASADSLTTNEKLFFGSGTQLSVL.

The V and J genes are TRBV10-3 and TRBJ2-3, with D uncertain. The CDR3 is made up of 13 amino acids. The germline V and J ends were trimmed by 5 bases and 6 bases, with 12 bases remaining between them. Germline lookup yields CDR1 ENHRY and CDR2 SYGVKD. In DNA form, the CDR3 reads TGTGCCATCAGTTCCCTCAGCGATGATACGCAGTATTTT. Amino acid sequence: CAISSLSDDTQYF.

DNA of the CDR3: TGTGCCAGCAGCCAAGAGGGGGGGGCGAGGTGGGCGAACACTGAAGCTTTCTTT. Its protein product is CASSQEGGARWANTEAFF. The chain joins TRBV14 to TRBJ1-1; weak D call: TRBD1 (6 bases). The length of the CDR3 is 18 residues. Germline V lookup: CDR1 SGHDN, CDR2 FVKESK. Trimming took 0 bases from V and 1 from J, leaving 18 bases between them.